The T cell receptor (beta chain) under discussion was sequenced for a study of shared clonotypes between healthy human individuals. TCRdb keeps only in-frame clones here, not all; method: immunoSEQ multiplex PCR. There are a few million clones in the sample; approximately 96% occur only once, and around 0.13% lies in the top ten. Every contributor of samples was a Caucasian grown-up residing in Nashville, Tennessee. The V gene lost 4 bases and the J gene lost 9 bases, with 22 bases spanning the gap. The germline gives CDR1 LNHNV, CDR2 YYDKDF (reference sequence). The CDR3 extends over 17 amino acids.

This sequence joins TRBV15 and TRBJ1-6; D is perhaps TRBD1 (5 bases). Sequences were obtained from naive CD4+ T cells sorted from blood. Subset indicated: CD45RA+ positively selected. This TCR derives from a man between 18 and 29 years old in good health. The chain's CDR3 is CATSKNPGPGLGSPLHF. The CDR3 DNA reads as TGTGCCACCAGCAAGAATCCGGGACCGGGTCTAGGTTCACCCCTCCACTTT.